This is a list of T cell receptor beta chains from one sample in a study of OX40 agonist ivuxolimab in advanced cancers. The protocol was immunoSEQ multiplex PCR, while the TCRdb copy is restricted to in-frame clones and leaves out a portion. The table shows some 94,000 clones, with 90% to 97% occurring only once. Sequencing used CD4+ or CD8+ T cells sorted from blood, obtained in a trial of the OX40 agonist ivuxolimab. The receptors were gathered from an adult with an advanced solid tumor such as melanoma, head and neck, liver or kidney cancer. Both conserved end residues are part of each CDR3. The D gene is left open where the match is weak. Some rows have no size entry. The others give once, few or many, or a class for an expanded clone.

TRBJ1-5,TRBV4-1,-,TRBD1,CASSSGQGANQPQHF,TGCGCCAGCAGCTCGGGACAGGGGGCGAATCAGCCCCAGCATTTT
TRBJ2-1,TRBV6-5,-,TRBD2,CASSYSSGGDEQFF,TGTGCCAGCAGTTACTCCTCGGGGGGGGATGAGCAGTTCTTC
TRBJ2-1,TRBV7-6,-,-,CASKPLLMGHNEQFF,TGTGCCAGCAAACCCTTGCTCATGGGGCACAATGAGCAGTTCTTC
TRBJ2-7,TRBV4-1,-,TRBD1,CASSQGPQGAFDEQYF,TGCGCCAGCAGCCAAGGGCCCCAGGGGGCTTTCGACGAGCAGTACTTC
TRBJ2-1,TRBV4-1,-,-,CASSQEGGQFYNEQFF,TGCGCCAGCAGCCAAGAAGGGGGGCAGTTCTACAATGAGCAGTTCTTC
TRBJ2-2,TRBV19,-,-,CASDVGNTGELFF,TGTGCCAGTGACGTCGGTAACACCGGGGAGCTGTTTTTT
TRBJ2-1,TRBV7-6,-,TRBD2,CASSLQRSVAGETYNEQFF,TGTGCCAGCAGCTTACAACGGTCGGTGGCGGGAGAGACCTACAATGAGCAGTTCTTC
TRBJ2-7,TRBV27,once,-,CASRYSGVYEQYF,TGTGCCAGCAGATATAGCGGAGTCTACGAGCAGTACTTC
TRBJ1-6,TRBV9,few,-,CASSVGGGEDSPLHF,TGTGCCAGCAGCGTAGGCGGGGGGGAGGATTCACCCCTCCACTTT
TRBJ2-7,TRBV4-1,-,TRBD1,CASSQEDRRYEQYF,TGCGCCAGCAGCCAAGAGGACAGGAGGTACGAGCAGTACTTC
TRBJ2-5,TRBV27,-,-,CASSPLTRDPKWEQYF,TGTGCCAGCAGCCCATTGACGCGGGACCCAAAGTGGGAGCAGTACTTC
TRBJ1-4,TRBV5-6,-,TRBD1,CASSLVNRGIGETNEKLFF,TGTGCCAGCAGCTTGGTGAACAGGGGAATAGGCGAAACTAATGAAAAACTGTTTTTT
TRBJ2-1,TRBV19,-,-,CASSTRQANEQFF,TGTGCCAGTAGTACTCGACAGGCCAATGAGCAGTTCTTC
TRBJ1-2,TRBV9,once,TRBD1,CASSDPGQGIYGYTF,TGTGCCAGCAGCGACCCGGGACAGGGTATCTATGGCTACACCTTC
TRBJ1-2,TRBV29-1,-,-,CSVVFEGLEGYTF,TGCAGCGTTGTCTTTGAAGGTCTTGAGGGCTACACCTTC
TRBJ2-3,TRBV5-1,-,-,CASRTSTDTQYF,TGCGCCAGCAGGACTAGCACAGATACGCAGTATTTT
TRBJ2-2,TRBV19,once,-,CASSRPNTGELFF,TGTGCCAGCTCACGGCCGAACACCGGGGAGCTGTTTTTT
TRBJ2-2,TRBV29-1,-,-,CSARRGDGELFF,TGCAGCGCTCGACGTGGAGACGGGGAGCTGTTTTTT
TRBJ2-3,TRBV5-4,-,-,CASSPSNTDTQYF,TGTGCCAGCAGCCCCAGTAACACAGATACGCAGTATTTT
TRBJ2-1,TRBV5-8,-,TRBD2,CASRTGQGRPGLAGVEQFF,TGTGCCAGCAGGACGGGACAGGGGCGCCCGGGACTAGCGGGAGTTGAGCAGTTCTTC
TRBJ2-5,TRBV28,-,-,CASSFPRFGGETQYF,TGTGCCAGCAGTTTCCCCAGGTTCGGCGGGGAGACCCAGTACTTC
TRBJ2-5,TRBV7-9,-,-,CASSPGERQETQYF,TGTGCCAGCAGCCCGGGGGAGCGGCAAGAGACCCAGTACTTC
TRBJ1-1,TRBV2,-,TRBD1,CASPGGLVNTEAFF,TGTGCCAGCCCAGGGGGCTTGGTGAACACTGAAGCTTTCTTT
TRBJ2-5,TRBV23-1,-,-,CASGDGFLQETQYF,TGCGCCAGCGGGGACGGATTCTTACAAGAGACCCAGTACTTC
TRBJ1-1,TRBV10-3,-,-,CAISDEGNTEAFF,TGTGCCATCAGTGACGAAGGGAACACTGAAGCTTTCTTT
TRBJ2-7,TRBV5-4,few,-,CASSSTSSYEQYF,TGTGCCAGCAGCTCCACGAGCTCCTACGAGCAGTACTTC
TRBJ2-3,TRBV6-5,-,-,CASSSQWDTQYF,TGTGCCAGCAGTTCCCAGTGGGATACGCAGTATTTT
TRBJ1-2,TRBV7-9,-,-,CASTPPGTRGYTF,TGTGCCAGCACCCCTCCCGGGACTCGCGGCTACACCTTC
TRBJ2-7,TRBV4-1,once,TRBD2,CASSPQASGDEQYF,TGCGCCAGCAGCCCGCAGGCTAGCGGGGACGAGCAGTACTTC
TRBJ2-7,TRBV19,-,TRBD1,CASSTGTGVPGEQYF,TGTGCCAGTAGTACCGGGACAGGGGTACCGGGCGAGCAGTACTTC
TRBJ1-1,TRBV13,-,-,CASSLPGENTEAFF,TGTGCCAGCAGCTTACCAGGGGAAAACACTGAAGCTTTCTTT
TRBJ2-5,TRBV6-5,-,TRBD2,CASGWGGETQYF,TGTGCCAGCGGCTGGGGGGGAGAGACCCAGTACTTC
TRBJ2-1,TRBV18,-,-,CASSPALQAPVRAEQFF,TGTGCCAGCTCACCAGCCTTACAGGCCCCCGTCCGTGCTGAGCAGTTCTTC
TRBJ1-2,TRBV5-1,-,-,CASSPASDRDYGYTF,TGCGCCAGCAGCCCCGCGTCGGATAGAGACTATGGCTACACCTTC
TRBJ2-5,TRBV11-2,-,-,CASSFSSLLDQETQYF,TGTGCCAGCAGCTTTAGCTCTTTGTTGGACCAAGAGACCCAGTACTTC
TRBJ1-6,TRBV5-5,-,TRBD1,CASSLEGAGTPLHF,TGTGCCAGCAGCTTGGAGGGGGCAGGGACACCCCTCCACTTT
TRBJ2-4,TRBV28,-,TRBD2,CASSLWLLASGKEGTAKNIQYF,TGTGCCAGCAGTTTATGGCTCTTGGCAAGCGGGAAGGAAGGAACCGCCAAAAACATTCAGTACTTC
TRBJ1-1,TRBV19,-,TRBD1,CASSGTVNTEAFF,TGTGCCAGTAGCGGGACAGTCAACACTGAAGCTTTCTTT
TRBJ2-1,TRBV4-3,once,-,CASSQETVNEQFF,TGCGCCAGCAGCCAGGAGACAGTTAATGAGCAGTTCTTC
TRBJ2-5,TRBV6-5,-,-,CASSYNPGANGETQYF,TGTGCCAGCAGTTACAATCCAGGGGCCAACGGCGAGACCCAGTACTTC
TRBJ2-7,TRBV4-1,-,-,CASSQEDREGFYEQYF,TGCGCCAGCAGCCAAGAGGACAGGGAGGGGTTCTACGAGCAGTACTTC
TRBJ1-6,TRBV11-3,-,-,CASSPRFILQGDSYNSPLHF,TGTGCCAGCAGCCCGAGATTCATCCTACAGGGAGACTCCTATAATTCACCCCTCCACTTT
TRBJ1-3,TRBV7-6,-,-,CASSLGGTRGNTIYF,TGTGCCAGCAGCTTAGGAGGGACCCGTGGAAACACCATATATTTT
TRBJ1-2,TRBV5-5,-,TRBD1,CASSLVDRGREGYTF,TGTGCCAGCAGCTTAGTGGACAGGGGTCGGGAAGGCTACACCTTC
TRBJ2-7,TRBV4-1,-,-,CASSQVGLPSYEQYF,TGCGCCAGCAGCCAAGTGGGACTTCCTTCCTACGAGCAGTACTTC
TRBJ2-2,TRBV6-1,-,-,CATPLDRNTGELFF,TGTGCCACCCCCCTCGACAGGAACACCGGGGAGCTGTTTTTT
TRBJ2-7,TRBV7-6,-,TRBD1,CASSSGTGVHEQYF,TGTGCCAGCAGTTCCGGGACAGGGGTTCACGAGCAGTACTTC
TRBJ1-3,TRBV7-9,-,-,CASSRTDEENGFSGNTIYF,TGTGCCAGCAGCCGAACGGACGAGGAGAACGGCTTCTCTGGAAACACCATATATTTT
TRBJ1-2,TRBV4-1,-,-,CASSQVGSYANYGYTF,TGCGCCAGCAGCCAAGTTGGCAGTTATGCTAACTATGGCTACACCTTC
TRBJ2-3,TRBV7-2,-,TRBD2,CASSALGPSGGADTQYF,TGTGCCAGCAGCGCTCTCGGGCCAAGCGGGGGGGCAGATACGCAGTATTTT
TRBJ2-5,TRBV15,-,-,CATSRGSGEETQYF,TGTGCCACCAGCAGAGGTTCAGGGGAAGAGACCCAGTACTTC